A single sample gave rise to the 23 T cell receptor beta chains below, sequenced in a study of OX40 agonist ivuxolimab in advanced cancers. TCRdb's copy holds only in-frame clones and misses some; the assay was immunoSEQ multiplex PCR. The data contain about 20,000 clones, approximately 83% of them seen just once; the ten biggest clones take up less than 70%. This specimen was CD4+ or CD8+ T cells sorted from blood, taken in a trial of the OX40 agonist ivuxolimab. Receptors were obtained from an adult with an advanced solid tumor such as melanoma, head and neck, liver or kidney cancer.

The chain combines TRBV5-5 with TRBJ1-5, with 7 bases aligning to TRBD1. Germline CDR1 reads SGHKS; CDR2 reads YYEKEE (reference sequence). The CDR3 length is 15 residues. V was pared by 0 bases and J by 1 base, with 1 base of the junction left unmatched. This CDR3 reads CASSLGQGSNQPQHF. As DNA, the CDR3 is TGTGCCAGCAGCTTGGGACAGGGAAGCAATCAGCCCCAGCATTTT.

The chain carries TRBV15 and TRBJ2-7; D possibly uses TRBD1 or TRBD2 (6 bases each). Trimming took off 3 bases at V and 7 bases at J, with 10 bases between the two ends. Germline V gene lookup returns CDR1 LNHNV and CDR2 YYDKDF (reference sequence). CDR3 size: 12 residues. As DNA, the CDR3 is TGTGCCACCAGCAGGAGAGGGGGGGAGCAGTACTTC. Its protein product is CATSRRGGEQYF.

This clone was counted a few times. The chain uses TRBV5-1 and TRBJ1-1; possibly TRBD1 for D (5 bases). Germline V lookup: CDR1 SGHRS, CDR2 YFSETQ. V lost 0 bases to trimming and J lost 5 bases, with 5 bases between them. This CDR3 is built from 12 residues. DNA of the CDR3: TGCGCCAGCAGCTTGGAGGGGACTGAAGCTTTCTTT. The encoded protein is CASSLEGTEAFF.

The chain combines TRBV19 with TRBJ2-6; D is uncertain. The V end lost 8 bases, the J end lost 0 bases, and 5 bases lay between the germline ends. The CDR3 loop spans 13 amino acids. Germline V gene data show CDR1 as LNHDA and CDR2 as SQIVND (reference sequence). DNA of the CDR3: TGTGCCAGTTACAGCTCTGGGGCCAACGTCCTGACTTTC. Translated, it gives CASYSSGANVLTF. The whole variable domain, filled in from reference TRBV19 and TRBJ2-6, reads DGGITQSPKYLFRKEGQNVTLSCEQNLNHDAMYWYRQDPGQGLRLIYYSQIVNDFQKGDIAEGYSVSREKKESFPLTVTSAQKNPTAFYLCASYSSGANVLTFGAGSRLTVL.

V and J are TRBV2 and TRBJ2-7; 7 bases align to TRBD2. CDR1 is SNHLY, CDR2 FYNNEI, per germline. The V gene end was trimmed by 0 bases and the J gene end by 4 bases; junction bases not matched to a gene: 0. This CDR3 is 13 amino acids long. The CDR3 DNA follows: TGTGCCAGCAGTGAAGCGCGGGGGTACGAGCAGTACTTC. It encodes CASSEARGYEQYF.

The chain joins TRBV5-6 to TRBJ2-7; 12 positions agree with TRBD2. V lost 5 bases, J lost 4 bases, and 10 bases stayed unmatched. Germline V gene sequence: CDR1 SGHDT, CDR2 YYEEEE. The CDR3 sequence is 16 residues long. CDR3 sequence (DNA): TGTGCCAGCAGGCCCAACCGACTAGCGGGGGAGTACGAGCAGTACTTC. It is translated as CASRPNRLAGEYEQYF.

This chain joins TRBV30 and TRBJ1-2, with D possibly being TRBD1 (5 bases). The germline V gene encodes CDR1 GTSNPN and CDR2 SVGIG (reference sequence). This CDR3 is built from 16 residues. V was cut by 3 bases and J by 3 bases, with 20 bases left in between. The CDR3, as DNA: TGTGCCTGGAGAGACCTAAAGGGGACCCCACACTATGGCTACACCTTC. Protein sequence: CAWRDLKGTPHYGYTF. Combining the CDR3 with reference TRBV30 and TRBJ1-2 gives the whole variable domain SQTIHQWPATLVQPVGSPLSLECTVEGTSNPNLYWYRQAAGRGLQLLFYSVGIGQISSEVPQNLSASRPQDRQFILSSKKLLLSDSGFYLCAWRDLKGTPHYGYTFGSGTRLTVV.

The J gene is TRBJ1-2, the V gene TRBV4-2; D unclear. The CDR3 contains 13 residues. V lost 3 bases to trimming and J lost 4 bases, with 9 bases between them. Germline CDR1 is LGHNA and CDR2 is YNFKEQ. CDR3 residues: CASSHRGSYGYTF. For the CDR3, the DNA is TGTGCCAGCAGCCACAGAGGGTCCTATGGCTACACCTTC.

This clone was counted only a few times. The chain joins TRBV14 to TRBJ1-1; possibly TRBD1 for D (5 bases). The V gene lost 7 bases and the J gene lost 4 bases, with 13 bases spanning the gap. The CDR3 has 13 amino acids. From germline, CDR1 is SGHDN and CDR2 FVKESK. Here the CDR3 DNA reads TGTGCCAGCAAACCGGGGGTGAGCACTGAAGCTTTCTTT. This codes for CASKPGVSTEAFF.

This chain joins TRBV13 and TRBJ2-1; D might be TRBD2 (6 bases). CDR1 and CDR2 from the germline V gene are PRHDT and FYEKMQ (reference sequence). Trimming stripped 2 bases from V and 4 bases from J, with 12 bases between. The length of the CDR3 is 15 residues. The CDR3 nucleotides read TGTGCCAGCAGCTTAAGGGTAGCGGCGTACAATGAGCAGTTCTTC. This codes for CASSLRVAAYNEQFF.

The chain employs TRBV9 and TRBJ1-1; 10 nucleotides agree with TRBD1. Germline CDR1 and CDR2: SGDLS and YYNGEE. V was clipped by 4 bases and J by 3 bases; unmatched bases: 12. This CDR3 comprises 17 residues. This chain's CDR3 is CASSSPIDRGQDTEAFF. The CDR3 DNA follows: TGTGCCAGCAGCTCACCGATAGACAGGGGGCAGGACACTGAAGCTTTCTTT.

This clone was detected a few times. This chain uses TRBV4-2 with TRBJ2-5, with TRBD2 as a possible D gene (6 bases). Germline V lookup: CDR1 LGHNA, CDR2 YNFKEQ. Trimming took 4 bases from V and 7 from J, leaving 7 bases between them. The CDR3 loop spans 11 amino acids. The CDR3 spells CASSRGVTQYF. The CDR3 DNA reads TGTGCCAGCAGCCGCGGGGTGACCCAGTACTTC.

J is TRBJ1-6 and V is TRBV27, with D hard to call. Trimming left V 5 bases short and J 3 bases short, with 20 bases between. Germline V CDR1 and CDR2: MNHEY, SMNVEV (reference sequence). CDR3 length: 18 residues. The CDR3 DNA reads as TGTGCCAGCAGTATATATCCCCCAGTCCAGCGCTATAATTCACCCCTCCACTTT. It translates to CASSIYPPVQRYNSPLHF.

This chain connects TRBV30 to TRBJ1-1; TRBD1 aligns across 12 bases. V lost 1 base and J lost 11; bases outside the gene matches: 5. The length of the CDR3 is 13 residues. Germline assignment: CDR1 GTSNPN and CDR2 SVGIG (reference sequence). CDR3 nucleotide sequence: TGTGCCTGGAGTGATGGGACAGGGGGCCTCGCTTTCTTT. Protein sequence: CAWSDGTGGLAFF.

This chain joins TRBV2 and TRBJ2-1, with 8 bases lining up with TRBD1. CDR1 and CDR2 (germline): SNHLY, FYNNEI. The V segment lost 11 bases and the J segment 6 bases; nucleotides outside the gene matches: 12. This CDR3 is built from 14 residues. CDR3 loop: CALQVRTGFNEQFF. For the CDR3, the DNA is TGTGCCCTCCAGGTCCGGACAGGGTTCAATGAGCAGTTCTTC. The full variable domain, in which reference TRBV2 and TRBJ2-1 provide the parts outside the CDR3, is EPEVTQTPSHQVTQMGQEVILRCVPISNHLYFYWYRQILGQKVEFLVSFYNNEISEKSEIFDDQFSVERPDGSNFTLKIRSTKLEDSAMYFCALQVRTGFNEQFFGPGTRLTVL.

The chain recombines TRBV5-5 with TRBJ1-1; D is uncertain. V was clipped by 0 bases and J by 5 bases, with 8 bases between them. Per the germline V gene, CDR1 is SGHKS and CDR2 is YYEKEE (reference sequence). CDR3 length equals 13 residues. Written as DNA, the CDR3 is TGTGCCAGCAGCTTGGAGGGCTGGACTGAAGCTTTCTTT. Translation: CASSLEGWTEAFF.

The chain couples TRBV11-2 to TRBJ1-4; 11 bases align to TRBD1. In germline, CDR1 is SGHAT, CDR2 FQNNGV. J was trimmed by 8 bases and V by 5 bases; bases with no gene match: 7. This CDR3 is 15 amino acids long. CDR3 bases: TGTGCCAGCAGCCAAAGGACAGGGGGCGAGGAAAAACTGTTTTTT. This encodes CASSQRTGGEEKLFF.

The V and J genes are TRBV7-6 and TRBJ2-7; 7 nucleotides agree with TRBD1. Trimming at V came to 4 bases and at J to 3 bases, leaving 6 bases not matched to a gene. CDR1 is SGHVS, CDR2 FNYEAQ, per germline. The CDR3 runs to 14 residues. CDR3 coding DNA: TGTGCCAGCAGCTCAAAAAGACAGGGCTACGAGCAGTACTTC. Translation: CASSSKRQGYEQYF.

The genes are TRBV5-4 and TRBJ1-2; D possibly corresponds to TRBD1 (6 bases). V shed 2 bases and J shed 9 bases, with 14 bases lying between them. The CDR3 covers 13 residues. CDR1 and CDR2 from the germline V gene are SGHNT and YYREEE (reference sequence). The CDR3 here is CASSFWGAVRYTF. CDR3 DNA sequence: TGTGCCAGCAGCTTTTGGGGGGCGGTTCGCTACACCTTC.

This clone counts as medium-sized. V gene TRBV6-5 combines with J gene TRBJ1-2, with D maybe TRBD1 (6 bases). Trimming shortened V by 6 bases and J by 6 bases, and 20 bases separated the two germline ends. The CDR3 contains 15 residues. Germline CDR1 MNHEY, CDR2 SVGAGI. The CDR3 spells CASRTADSEVNGYTF. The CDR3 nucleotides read TGTGCCAGCAGAACCGCGGACAGCGAGGTGAATGGCTACACCTTC.

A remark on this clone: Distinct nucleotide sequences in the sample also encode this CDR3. Here the CDR3 reads CASSLGTGSYEQYF. DNA of the CDR3: TGTGCCAGCAGCTTAGGGACAGGATCCTACGAGCAGTACTTC. The V call is TRBV11-2, the J call TRBJ2-7; 7 nucleotides line up with TRBD1. Germline V gives CDR1 SGHAT, CDR2 FQNNGV. V gave up 1 base and J gave up 1 base; unmatched junction bases: 1. This CDR3 spans 14 amino acids.

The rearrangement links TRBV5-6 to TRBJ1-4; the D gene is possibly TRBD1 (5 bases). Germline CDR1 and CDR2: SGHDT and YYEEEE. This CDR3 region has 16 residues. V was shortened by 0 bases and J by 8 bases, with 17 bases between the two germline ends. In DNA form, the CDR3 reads TGTGCCAGCAGCTTGGAACGAGGGGTCGGTAACGAAAAACTGTTTTTT. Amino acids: CASSLERGVGNEKLFF.

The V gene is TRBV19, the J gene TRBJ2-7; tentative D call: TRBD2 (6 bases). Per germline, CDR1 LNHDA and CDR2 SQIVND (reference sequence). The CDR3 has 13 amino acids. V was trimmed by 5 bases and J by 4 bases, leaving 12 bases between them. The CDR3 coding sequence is TGTGCCAGTAGTCCGGGGGAGAGATACGAGCAGTACTTC. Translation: CASSPGERYEQYF.